This TCR beta chain was captured in a study of beta chain features in type 1 diabetes. The study, taken as a whole, reports: Significant though moderate, a shortening of TCRB CDR3s appeared in all four CD4+ subsets of Type 1 diabetes patients.

Reverse transcription of all isolated RNA meant that expressed TCRB transcripts were sequenced. About 3.6 million reads were obtained on average from naive, central memory and regulatory T cell samples. Using immunoSEQ multiplex PCR, the repertoire was profiled, and TCRdb retains in-frame clones only, with some absent. In the table there are hundreds of thousands of clones, roughly an eighth of which are singletons. As regards this clone: Its antigen is not identified.

V was pared by 7 bases and J by 0 bases, with 4 bases of the junction left unmatched. The germline gives CDR1 LNHDA, CDR2 SQIVND (reference sequence). The CDR3 spans 15 residues. Sequencing used naive CD4+ T cells from blood. The TCR originated in a man aged 18-30 years with type 1 diabetes. The gene calls are TRBV19 and TRBJ1-1; 11 nucleotides line up with TRBD1. The CDR3 sequence is CASIWTGGLNTEAFF. As DNA, the CDR3 is TGTGCCAGTATCTGGACAGGGGGCTTGAACACTGAAGCTTTCTTT. Together with reference TRBV19 and TRBJ1-1, the CDR3 gives the full variable domain: DGGITQSPKYLFRKEGQNVTLSCEQNLNHDAMYWYRQDPGQGLRLIYYSQIVNDFQKGDIAEGYSVSREKKESFPLTVTSAQKNPTAFYLCASIWTGGLNTEAFFGQGTRLTVV.